This TCR beta chain was captured in a study of T-cell reconstitution after alpha-beta-depleted transplantation in children. Unique molecular identifiers were built into the TCRbeta library. TCRdb reprocessed the PCR reads with MiXCR, giving one entry per CDR3 protein. The sample carries about 480,000 distinct CDR3 sequences, around an eighth recorded once. This clonotype came up a few times. CDR1 is ENHRY and CDR2 is SYGVKD in the germline V gene. The CDR3 contains 14 residues. V lost 3 bases to trimming and J lost 8 bases, with 17 bases between them. This rearrangement joins TRBV10-3 to TRBJ2-7, with a weak D call TRBD2 (6 bases). Sequenced material: PBMCs from the stem cell graft donor, taken from the stem cell graft. This receptor was obtained from a human donor who donated a stem cell graft to a child with combined immunodeficiency. CDR3 residues: CAISDLGDLRKQYF. CDR3 DNA sequence: TGTGCCATCAGTGACCTGGGGGACTTGCGTAAGCAGTACTTC.